This TCR beta chain was documented in a study of T cell responses to AZD1222 COVID-19 vaccine. The wider study: Second-dose groups at about 4 or about 12 weeks were pooled.

Libraries were prepared by immunoSEQ multiplex PCR; TCRdb keeps only in-frame clonotypes and omits some of them. The sample has 100,000 to 150,000 clones; roughly 89% are singletons. Study results and caveats: Repertoire samples came only from after the peak T cell response.

As concerns this clone: Its matching antigen is unknown.

The sample here was peripheral blood, taken on day 0 of AZD1222 vaccination. The source of this sequence is an adult in good health.

The CDR3: CARRNKNTEAFF. The CDR3 DNA reads TGTGCCAGGAGGAACAAAAACACTGAAGCTTTCTTT. The J gene is TRBJ1-1, the V gene TRBV2, with D unresolved. The germline V gene has CDR1 SNHLY and CDR2 FYNNEI. V was trimmed by 9 bases and J by 2 bases, leaving 10 bases between them. The CDR3 runs 12 residues. The full variable domain, rest sourced from reference TRBV2 and TRBJ1-1, is EPEVTQTPSHQVTQMGQEVILRCVPISNHLYFYWYRQILGQKVEFLVSFYNNEISEKSEIFDDQFSVERPDGSNFTLKIRSTKLEDSAMYFCARRNKNTEAFFGQGTRLTVV.